A single sample is the source of the 15 T cell receptor beta chains below, sequenced in a study of blood T cell repertoires in COVID-19 (dated by TCRdb to the early 2020s). Receptor libraries were prepared by the immunoSEQ multiplex PCR assay. Not all clones reach the TCRdb copy of this immuneACCESS table, which keeps in-frame sequences only. Checked studies attribute under half of the gap to unresolved V genes and leave the rest unexplained. The sample includes about 300,000 clones, with about 90% observed a single time. 5% to 7% of the sample is taken by the ten largest. The sequencing input was peripheral blood. Receptors were obtained from a man aged 18 to 29 who had recovered from COVID-19.

This sequence joins TRBV3-1 (or the pseudogene TRBV3-2) and TRBJ1-5; D may be TRBD1 (5 bases). V shed 0 bases and J shed 2 bases, with 8 bases lying between them. CDR1 is LGHDT, CDR2 YNNKEL, per germline (reference sequence). There are 15 residues in the CDR3. CDR3 nucleotide sequence: TGTGCCAGCAGCCAAGACAGGGATGGCAATCAGCCCCAGCATTTT. Amino acids: CASSQDRDGNQPQHF.

This chain joins TRBV10-2 and TRBJ2-7; D is uncertain. CDR1 and CDR2 (germline): WSHSY, SAAADI. CDR3 length: 11 residues. Trimming pared 6 bases from V and 2 bases from J, leaving 5 bases between. This chain's CDR3 is CASSPTYEQYF. CDR3 nucleotide sequence: TGCGCCAGCAGCCCCACCTACGAGCAGTACTTC.

Only one count was recorded for this clone. The chain couples TRBV3-1 (or the pseudogene TRBV3-2) to TRBJ1-1, with TRBD1 as a possible D gene (5 bases). Germline CDR1 LGHDT, CDR2 YNNKEL (reference sequence). V was trimmed by 1 base and J by 0 bases, leaving 12 bases between them. CDR3 length equals 16 residues. For the CDR3, the DNA is TGTGCCAGCAGCCAAGGTGGGGGACTCATGAACACTGAAGCTTTCTTT. Residues: CASSQGGGLMNTEAFF.

This clone was observed a handful of times. The rearrangement joins TRBV10-3 to TRBJ2-2, with TRBD1 matching over 7 bases. V gave up 6 bases and J gave up 4 bases; unmatched junction bases: 2. The CDR3 is 13 amino acids. CDR1 is ENHRY, CDR2 SYGVKD, per germline. Written as DNA, the CDR3 is TGTGCCATCAGGGGGACAGCCACCGGGGAGCTGTTTTTT. As protein: CAIRGTATGELFF.

This chain connects TRBV11-2 to TRBJ1-6, with 9 bases that match TRBD1. V dropped 5 bases and J dropped 5; count of bases not matched to a gene: 10. Germline V gives CDR1 SGHAT, CDR2 FQNNGV. This CDR3 comprises 17 residues. The CDR3 region has the DNA TGTGCCAGCAGCCCACTCGGGACAGGGTCCCATAATTCACCCCTCCACTTT. Its translation is CASSPLGTGSHNSPLHF.

The chain links TRBV6-6 to TRBJ1-1, with D possibly matching TRBD1 (5 bases). With 2 bases removed from V and 4 bases from J, the gap between germline ends came to 11 bases. CDR3 size: 14 residues. Germline-derived CDR1 and CDR2 are MNHNY and SVGAGI (reference sequence). CDR3 DNA sequence: TGTGCCAGCAGTTACACGGTCGGGGGCACTGAAGCTTTCTTT. Protein sequence: CASSYTVGGTEAFF.

The gene calls are TRBV4-1 and TRBJ2-3; TRBD2 might be the D (7 bases). The V gene lost 5 bases and the J gene lost 1 base, with 19 bases spanning the gap. Germline values: CDR1 MGHRA, CDR2 YSYEKL. CDR3 length: 17 residues. The CDR3 sequence is CASSYGGGALGTDTQYF. CDR3 DNA: TGCGCCAGCAGCTATGGAGGGGGGGCCCTCGGCACAGATACGCAGTATTTT.

The chain recombines TRBV27 with TRBJ2-3, with 8 bases that match TRBD2. The germline gives CDR1 MNHEY, CDR2 SMNVEV (reference sequence). The CDR3 runs to 11 residues. V lost 4 bases, J lost 11 bases, and 2 bases stayed unmatched. CDR3 sequence: CASSSGLEQYF. DNA of the CDR3: TGTGCCAGCAGTTCGGGACTAGAGCAGTATTTT.

The V and J genes are TRBV7-2 and TRBJ2-7; no clear D gene. The germline CDR1 and CDR2 sequences are SGHTA and FQGNSA. Trimming stripped 5 bases from V and 3 bases from J, with 8 bases between. The CDR3 runs to 12 residues. The CDR3 coding sequence is TGTGCCAGCAGCAATGGAGACTACGAGCAGTACTTC. Its translation is CASSNGDYEQYF.

The chain employs TRBV5-1 and TRBJ2-2, with TRBD1 as a possible D gene (6 bases). With 0 bases removed from V and 0 bases from J, the gap between germline ends came to 6 bases. The CDR3 contains 15 residues. CDR1 is SGHRS, CDR2 YFSETQ, per germline. In nucleotides, the CDR3 is TGCGCCAGCAGCTTGGAGGGGGCGAACACCGGGGAGCTGTTTTTT. It encodes CASSLEGANTGELFF. Full variable domain (rest looked up from reference TRBV5-1 and TRBJ2-2): KAGVTQTPRYLIKTRGQQVTLSCSPISGHRSVSWYQQTPGQGLQFLFEYFSETQRNKGNFPGRFSGRQFSNSRSEMNVSTLELGDSALYLCASSLEGANTGELFFGEGSRLTVL.

The chain joins TRBV24-1 to TRBJ2-3; the D gene is possibly TRBD2 (6 bases). Trimming removed 3 bases at V and 3 bases at J, with 9 bases between. The CDR3 spans 14 residues. The V gene's germline CDR1 is KGHDR and CDR2 SFDVKD. The CDR3 is CATSDPSVTDTQYF. As DNA, the CDR3 is TGTGCCACCAGTGATCCTAGCGTAACAGATACGCAGTATTTT.

The V and J genes are TRBV15 and TRBJ2-7; TRBD2 matches at 11 bases. The CDR3 runs to 13 residues. CDR1 LNHNV and CDR2 YYDKDF come from the germline V gene (reference sequence). V lost 6 bases to trimming and J lost 2 bases; unmatched junction nucleotides: 0. CDR3 region: CATSSGRAYEQYF. The DNA of the CDR3 is TGTGCCACCAGTAGCGGGAGGGCCTACGAGCAGTACTTC.

The V call is TRBV19, the J call TRBJ2-1, with TRBD2 identical over 8 bases. From germline, CDR1 is LNHDA and CDR2 SQIVND (reference sequence). This CDR3 is built from 13 residues. V lost 6 bases to trimming and J lost 7 bases; unmatched junction nucleotides: 5. CDR3 sequence reads: CASRGLGANEQFF. CDR3 DNA sequence: TGTGCCAGTAGGGGACTAGGGGCAAATGAGCAGTTCTTC.

The chain combines TRBV5-4 with TRBJ1-3; no clear D. V lost 4 bases, J lost 6 bases, and 11 bases lay in between. Germline CDR1 reads SGHNT; CDR2 reads YYREEE (reference sequence). CDR3 length equals 13 residues. CDR3 sequence (DNA): TGTGCCAGCAGCGCGGGCTCGGCAAACACCATATATTTT. Amino acid sequence: CASSAGSANTIYF.

The chain has TRBV7-9 and TRBJ1-1; D possibly corresponds to TRBD1 (5 bases). Trimming took off 6 bases at V and 6 bases at J, with 17 bases between the two ends. This CDR3 is 14 amino acids long. CDR1 and CDR2 (germline): SEHNR, FQNEAQ (reference sequence). The CDR3 region is CASSPYGHPAEAFF. The CDR3 region has the DNA TGTGCCAGCAGTCCATACGGACACCCCGCTGAAGCTTTCTTT. The variable domain in full, completed from reference TRBV7-9 and TRBJ1-1, reads DTGVSQNPRHKITKRGQNVTFRCDPISEHNRLYWYRQTLGQGPEFLTYFQNEAQLEKSRLLSDRFSAERPKGSFSTLEIQRTEQGDSAMYLCASSPYGHPAEAFFGQGTRLTVV.